This T cell receptor beta chain emerged from a study of blood T cells in healthy people across ages. Study-wide results and caveats: The study found TCR beta diversity correlated strongly with naive T cell percentage.

With regard to this clonotype: Its antigen is still unknown.

V shed 0 bases and J shed 2 bases, with 11 bases lying between them. CDR1 SGHTA and CDR2 FQGNSA come from the germline V gene. This CDR3 has 16 amino acids. The use of a sample-barcoded 5' primer and a J-beta primer mix characterized a second PCR of roughly 6 to 12 cycles. MiXCR was run by TCRdb on the 5' RACE reads, yielding one entry per CDR3 protein. The profile covers around 800,000 distinct CDR3 sequences, with approximately 67% appearing a single time and roughly 26% taken by the ten largest. The TCR sequence derives from a man aged 25 to 40 in good health. The sequencing sample was made of blood. This chain uses TRBV7-2 with TRBJ1-5, with D possibly being TRBD1 (5 bases). CDR3 amino acids: CASSLAWGTGNQPQHF. The CDR3 DNA is TGTGCCAGCAGCTTAGCGTGGGGGACGGGCAATCAGCCCCAGCATTTT.